This T cell receptor beta chain is drawn from a study of post-analysis software for immune sequencing data. This CDR3 is 13 amino acids long. The germline V gene has CDR1 MNHNY and CDR2 SVGAGI (reference sequence). Unique molecular identifiers featured in each of the TCR beta cDNA libraries. TCRdb redid the calling of the PCR reads with MiXCR, one entry per CDR3 protein. This sample has roughly 700,000 distinct CDR3 sequences, with around 27% found just once. As to this clonotype: Antigen: not known. This may be a read error: a much more frequent sequence differs by one nucleotide.

The study, taken as a whole, reports: Comparison of patients with controls showed about 5 TRBV segments more frequent in patients, TRBV5-6, TRBV5-1 and TRBV20-1 among them.

The genes are TRBV6-6 and TRBJ2-1; D remains unclear. Sequencing was carried out using blood. The sequence came from a girl between 10 and 17 years old with multiple sclerosis. The CDR3 reads CASSPGSYNGQFF. In nucleotides, the CDR3 is TGTGCCAGCAGCCCGGGTTCCTACAATGGGCAGTTCTTC.